Presented here are 13 T cell receptor beta chains from one specimen sequenced in a study of T cell responses to AZD1222 COVID-19 vaccine. TCRdb's copy holds only in-frame clones and misses some; the assay was immunoSEQ multiplex PCR. The sample gives 55,000 to 75,000 clones, around 83% of which show up once; 12% is in the top ten. The sample consisted of peripheral blood, taken on day 0 of AZD1222 vaccination. These receptors were taken from an adult in good health.

This chain connects TRBV19 to TRBJ1-4; D uncertain. The length of the CDR3 is 13 residues. V was clipped by 2 bases and J by 6 bases, with 7 bases between them. The V gene's germline CDR1 is LNHDA and CDR2 SQIVND (reference sequence). CDR3 residues: CASSIRQDEKLFF. CDR3 in DNA: TGTGCCAGTAGTATACGGCAGGATGAAAAACTGTTTTTT.

The chain carries TRBV6-6 and TRBJ1-1; no reliable D call. V lost 6 bases and J 1 base, leaving 12 bases between the germline ends. In germline, CDR1 is MNHNY, CDR2 SVGAGI (reference sequence). The CDR3 sequence is 14 residues long. CDR3 in amino acids: CASSLSDPNTEAFF. In nucleotides, the CDR3 is TGTGCCAGCAGCCTTTCGGACCCGAACACTGAAGCTTTCTTT.

The V gene is TRBV2, the J gene TRBJ2-7; 9 bases agree with TRBD1. V gave up 4 bases and J gave up 5 bases; unmatched junction bases: 9. Germline V gene sequence: CDR1 SNHLY, CDR2 FYNNEI. The CDR3 extends over 15 amino acids. The CDR3 loop is CASSAGTGNFHEQYF. The CDR3 region has the DNA TGTGCCAGCAGTGCCGGGACAGGGAATTTCCACGAGCAGTACTTC. Full variable domain (outside the CDR3, taken from reference TRBV2 and TRBJ2-7): EPEVTQTPSHQVTQMGQEVILRCVPISNHLYFYWYRQILGQKVEFLVSFYNNEISEKSEIFDDQFSVERPDGSNFTLKIRSTKLEDSAMYFCASSAGTGNFHEQYFGPGTRLTVT.

V and J are TRBV5-1 and TRBJ2-5, with 9 bases matching TRBD1. Germline-derived CDR1 and CDR2 are SGHRS and YFSETQ. This CDR3 has 17 residues. With 2 bases clipped from V and 1 base from J, the junction kept 9 bases outside the gene matches. The CDR3 protein is CASSFSDRGNPQETQYF. The CDR3 nucleotides read TGCGCCAGCAGCTTTTCGGACAGGGGAAATCCCCAAGAGACCCAGTACTTC.

This chain uses TRBV27 with TRBJ1-5; 7 bases line up with TRBD1. The J segment lost 3 bases and the V segment lost 6 bases, leaving 5 bases of the junction unmatched. This CDR3 region has 14 residues. Per germline, CDR1 MNHEY and CDR2 SMNVEV (reference sequence). CDR3 region: CASSRQGLNQPQHF. The CDR3 nucleotides are TGTGCCAGCAGCCGACAGGGCCTCAATCAGCCCCAGCATTTT.

The chain is built from TRBV4-1 and TRBJ1-4, with D possibly being TRBD1 (5 bases). Germline V CDR1 and CDR2: MGHRA, YSYEKL. This CDR3 contains 14 residues. The V and J ends lost 1 base and 8 bases respectively, with 11 bases between them. DNA of the CDR3: TGCGCCAGCAGCCAAGGCGGGGCTAGCGAAAAACTGTTTTTT. It specifies CASSQGGASEKLFF.

The rearrangement links TRBV10-1 to TRBJ2-7; D possibly corresponds to TRBD2 (5 bases). CDR3 length equals 15 residues. Germline V gene data show CDR1 as WNHNN and CDR2 as SYGVQD (reference sequence). V was trimmed by 2 bases and J by 4 bases, leaving 15 bases between them. The CDR3, as DNA: TGCGCCAGCAGTGAGGTGGACTCGGTCGGGTACGAGCAGTACTTC. This gives the protein CASSEVDSVGYEQYF.

V and J are TRBV9 and TRBJ1-2; no reliable D call. The germline CDR1 and CDR2 sequences are SGDLS and YYNGEE. V lost 0 bases and J 4 bases, leaving 16 bases between the germline ends. The CDR3 covers 16 residues. CDR3 DNA sequence: TGTGCCAGCAGCGTAGCAGTTGGTGTCAACCCCTATGGCTACACCTTC. Amino acid sequence: CASSVAVGVNPYGYTF.

The V gene is TRBV7-6, the J gene TRBJ2-1, with TRBD1 matching 7 bases. The CDR3 runs to 16 residues. The V and J ends lost 0 bases and 14 bases, in that order; junction bases with no gene match: 16. Germline V gives CDR1 SGHVS, CDR2 FNYEAQ. The CDR3 DNA sequence: TGTGCCAGCAGCTTAGCTATTACTACTTCCGGGACAGTCGAGTTCTTC. Residues: CASSLAITTSGTVEFF. Together with reference TRBV7-6 and TRBJ2-1, the CDR3 gives the full variable domain: GAGVSQSPRYKVTKRGQDVALRCDPISGHVSLYWYRQALGQGPEFLTYFNYEAQQDKSGLPNDRFSAERPEGSISTLTIQRTEQRDSAMYRCASSLAITTSGTVEFFGPGTRLTVL.

About this clone itself: Additional DNA sequences in this sample encode the identical CDR3. In nucleotides, the CDR3 is TGCGCCAGCAGCTTTTCTAGCGGGGGGAACACCGGGGAGCTGTTTTTT. This translates into CASSFSSGGNTGELFF. The chain links TRBV5-1 to TRBJ2-2; 10 bases line up with TRBD2. The V and J ends lost 2 bases and 1 base, in that order; junction bases with no gene match: 2. Germline CDR1 SGHRS, CDR2 YFSETQ. The CDR3 has 16 amino acids.

The rearrangement links TRBV3-1 (or the pseudogene TRBV3-2) to TRBJ1-2, with 7 positions matching TRBD1. Trimming removed 1 base from V and 7 bases from J; junction bases left unmatched: 9. Germline values: CDR1 LGHDT, CDR2 YNNKEL (reference sequence). The CDR3 totals 15 residues. The CDR3 loop reads CASSQVDRVFGGYTF. The CDR3 DNA is TGTGCCAGCAGCCAAGTTGACAGGGTATTTGGTGGCTACACCTTC.

The V and J genes are TRBV19 and TRBJ2-7; 11 bases match TRBD1. This CDR3 comprises 15 residues. V shed 3 bases and J 4 bases; nucleotides not matched to a gene: 5. Germline V lookup: CDR1 LNHDA, CDR2 SQIVND (reference sequence). The CDR3 protein is CASSMGTGGFYEQYF. The CDR3 nucleotides read TGTGCCAGTAGTATGGGGACAGGGGGATTTTACGAGCAGTACTTC.

This clone was seen only once. The V and J genes are TRBV3-1 (or the pseudogene TRBV3-2) and TRBJ2-2; D possibly corresponds to TRBD1 (6 bases). V dropped 0 bases and J dropped 6 bases, with 14 bases sitting between them. The CDR3 extends over 16 amino acids. In germline, CDR1 is LGHDT, CDR2 YNNKEL (reference sequence). CDR3 region: CASSQDIRTASGELFF. Here the CDR3 DNA reads TGTGCCAGCAGCCAAGATATACGGACAGCGTCCGGGGAGCTGTTTTTT.